This record covers a single T cell receptor (beta chain). The antigen it recognizes is unknown. No much larger clone is present one base from it, and per-base qualities are unavailable. Patients with CD4+ T-LGLL were recruited at hematology units in Padova (Italy), Helsinki (Finland) and Shinshu (Japan). Depending on which samples were available, patient samples consisted of bead-purified CD4+, CD4+CD8+, CD57+ or CD56+ fractions, or of unselected PBMC. Deep amplicon sequencing of the same DNA produced somatic STAT5B mutation profiles, and these profiles were combined with the patient TCRbeta data. All TCR-sequenced material derived from peripheral blood: patient blood samples and healthy donor buffy coats. Peripheral blood mononuclear cells were isolated by Ficoll-Hypaque gradient centrifugation. Genomic DNA was extracted using the Gentra Puregene Cell and Tissue kit, and a Qubit 2.0 fluorometer was used to quantify it.

This sample stems from a study of STAT5B mutations in CD4+ large granular lymphocyte leukemia (dated by TCRdb to between 2021 and 2024). Background on the whole study: When cryopreserved patient cells were available, CD8+ cells were depleted as a first step, and selection with anti-CD4 microbeads followed. Flow cytometry on FACSCanto II or FACSVerse showed that the purified fractions were more than 95% pure among lymphocytes. The TCRbeta repertoires of CD4+ T-cell large granular lymphocyte leukemia patients were compared with the TCRbeta repertoires of healthy blood donors. Points the paper makes about the study in general: TRBV06-family usage was enriched among the top patient clones (8/27) compared with healthy controls (2/35). CD4-sorted patient repertoires appeared more clonal than healthy CD4+ repertoires, and this difference persisted after removing the putative leukemic clones. The data were not HLA-matched, and the higher clonality in CD4+ T-LGLL than in CD8+ T-LGLL could be due to the relatively small sample size. The sources of patient cells varied, and only 6 CD4-sorted patient samples were included in the clonality comparison with healthy controls. Main leukemic clonotypes were private to each patient, although 25% to 30% appeared at low frequency in other patients' non-leukemic repertoires.

The trim is 0 bases for V and 0 bases for J, with a gap of 12 bases between the germline ends. Including cysteine and phenylalanine, the CDR3 has 17 amino acids. This entry keeps only the CDR3 DNA: 51 bases, framed from base 1. Per the germline V gene, MGHRA is the CDR1 and YSYEKL is the CDR2. The immunoSEQ assay at survey resolution was used to sequence TCRbeta rearrangements from genomic DNA. In the authors' own workflow: Clonotypes making up more than 5% of the repertoire were considered putative leukemic clones, giving about 60 such clones in about 30 patients. In the TCR sequencing data, the lowest productive clonotype frequency that could be detected was 2.59 x 10-5. Only productive TCRbeta rearrangements, defined as complete and in-frame sequences, were included in the analyses. Simpson clonality, calculated in the immunoSEQ Analyzer version 3.0, was used as the measure of sample clonality. Clones were grouped by frequency into very rare, small, medium, large (1-20%) or hyperexpanded (>20%) categories. Generation probabilities were estimated with OLGA 1.2.3, V-gene circos plots were made with VDJtools, specificities were looked up in VDJdb, and CDR3 motifs were identified with GLIPH. TCRdb re-hosts the immuneACCESS table, in-frame sequences only. Its copies lack some clones; in the studies checked, an unresolved V gene accounts for under half of them, and the cause for the rest is not known. V, J and clone size are taken as reported in that table, and D and trimming were inferred from the DNA itself. The sample table contains 3,500 to 5,500 clones; only one count was recorded for roughly 75% of them. Under 8.5% of the sample belongs to the ten largest clones.

Here the chain combines TRBV4-1 and TRBJ1-5; D gene: possibly TRBD1, on 6 matching bases. This clonotype originated in a man between 65 and 80 years old with CD4+ T-cell large granular lymphocyte leukemia. Material: PBMCs. The CDR3 protein: CASSQDRGTYSNQPQHF. The bases are TGCGCCAGCAGCCAAGATAGGGGGACTTATAGCAATCAGCCCCAGCATTTT.